These T cell receptor beta chains were read from a single sample in a study of response to subunit inactivated influenza vaccine. TCRdb passed the RT-PCR reads through MiXCR, listing each CDR3 protein once. In the table there are about 800,000 distinct CDR3 sequences, 21% of which are singletons. The input for sequencing was PBMCs from blood, taken roughly 5 days after vaccination. The receptors were sampled from a man aged 45-65 years who received an inactivated influenza vaccine. Both conserved end residues are part of each CDR3. The D gene is left open where the match is weak. Where a row states a size, it is once, few, many or the class of an expanded clone; other rows omit it.

cdr3_aa cdr3_nt j_call d_call clone_size v_call
CASSFPGAEQFF TGTGCCAGCAGTTTCCCCGGGGCTGAGCAGTTCTTC TRBJ2-1 . . TRBV12-3/TRBV12-4
CASNRKGNEQFF TGTGCCAGCAACCGGAAAGGCAATGAGCAGTTCTTC TRBJ2-1 . . TRBV12-3/TRBV12-4
CATSSGTRGYEQYF TGTGCCACCTCATCCGGGACAAGGGGCTACGAGCAGTACTTC TRBJ2-7 . . TRBV24-1
CASSATGHDYEQYF TGTGCCAGCAGTGCGACAGGCCACGACTACGAGCAGTACTTC TRBJ2-7 . few TRBV25-1
CASSFLPLTGPNYEQYF TGTGCCAGCAGTTTCCTCCCTCTTACAGGTCCCAACTACGAGCAGTACTTC TRBJ2-7 . . TRBV28
CASSQIGSVNEQFF TGTGCCAGCAGCCAGATAGGGTCGGTCAATGAGCAGTTCTTC TRBJ2-1 . . TRBV14
CASSSTGIRETQYF TGCGCCAGCAGCTCGACAGGGATTCGGGAGACCCAGTACTTC TRBJ2-5 TRBD1 . TRBV5-1
CSAKPGLALYEQYF TGCAGTGCTAAACCGGGACTAGCGCTATACGAGCAGTACTTC TRBJ2-7 TRBD2 few TRBV20-1
CASSLLGDYNEQFF TGTGCCAGCAGTTTATTAGGGGACTACAATGAGCAGTTCTTC TRBJ2-1 . . TRBV28
CSAWTSGGFTYNEQFF TGCAGTGCCTGGACTAGCGGGGGGTTCACCTACAATGAGCAGTTCTTC TRBJ2-1 TRBD2 . TRBV20-1
CASSLGQTFSSYGYTF TGTGCCAGCAGCCTTGGACAGACCTTTTCCTCCTATGGCTACACCTTC TRBJ1-2 . . TRBV7-2
CSARGASGSQETQYF TGCAGTGCCCGCGGGGCTAGCGGGAGCCAAGAGACCCAGTACTTC TRBJ2-5 TRBD2 few TRBV20-1
CAIRPGEANYGYTF TGTGCCATCAGGCCAGGGGAGGCTAACTATGGCTACACCTTC TRBJ1-2 . few TRBV10-3
CASSLGSPPEKLFF TGTGCCAGCAGCTTGGGGTCGCCCCCTGAAAAACTGTTTTTT TRBJ1-4 . many TRBV5-6
CASRPVDTGELFF TGCGCCAGCAGGCCCGTAGACACCGGGGAGCTGTTTTTT TRBJ2-2 . . TRBV10-2
CASSPFPEQFF TGTGCCAGCAGCCCGTTCCCTGAGCAGTTCTTC TRBJ2-1 . few TRBV11-2
CSAFGTESYGYTF TGCAGTGCCTTCGGGACGGAGTCGTATGGCTACACCTTC TRBJ1-2 . few TRBV20-1
CASSPRTGAETQYF TGTGCCAGCAGTCCCAGGACAGGGGCAGAGACCCAGTACTTC TRBJ2-5 TRBD1 few TRBV27
CSASWGYEQYF TGCAGTGCTAGTTGGGGGTACGAGCAGTACTTC TRBJ2-7 . few TRBV20-1
CSASKRDSYLITDTQYF TGCAGTGCTAGTAAACGGGACTCCTACCTCATCACAGATACGCAGTATTTT TRBJ2-3 . few TRBV20-1
CASSLGQQVPYEQYF TGTGCCAGCAGCTTAGGGCAGCAAGTCCCCTACGAGCAGTACTTC TRBJ2-7 . few TRBV7-2
CASSLRVAGGSEQFF TGTGCCAGCAGCTTGCGGGTAGCGGGAGGTTCTGAGCAGTTCTTC TRBJ2-1 TRBD2 few TRBV5-5
CASSPAGARLASTDTQYF TGTGCCAGCAGCCCCGCGGGCGCCCGTTTGGCCAGCACAGATACGCAGTATTTT TRBJ2-3 . . TRBV3-1
CASSPDEVTTDTQYF TGTGCCAGCTCACCAGACGAGGTCACCACAGATACGCAGTATTTT TRBJ2-3 . . TRBV18
CATSRVGFNQPQHF TGTGCCACCAGCAGAGTGGGTTTCAATCAGCCCCAGCATTTT TRBJ1-5 . . TRBV15
CSVEEQGTYNEQFF TGCAGCGTTGAAGAACAGGGGACCTACAATGAGCAGTTCTTC TRBJ2-1 TRBD1 . TRBV29-1
CAISNRDDGYTF TGTGCCATCAGTAACCGGGACGATGGCTACACCTTC TRBJ1-2 . . TRBV10-3
CSAVRGRESSYEQYF TGCAGTGCGGTTCGCGGGAGGGAGAGCTCCTACGAGCAGTACTTC TRBJ2-7 TRBD2 few TRBV20-1
CASSPPRTPSYEQYF TGTGCCAGCTCACCCCCGCGGACGCCTTCCTACGAGCAGTACTTC TRBJ2-7 . . TRBV28
CASSSQVSNQPQHF TGTGCCAGCAGTTCACAGGTTAGCAATCAGCCCCAGCATTTT TRBJ1-5 . . TRBV27
CASSLGQGEQPQHF TGTGCCAGCAGTTTGGGACAGGGCGAACAGCCCCAGCATTTT TRBJ1-5 TRBD1 many TRBV12-3/TRBV12-4
CASRRAGQTTGELFF TGTGCCAGCAGGCGGGCGGGACAGACCACCGGGGAGCTGTTTTTT TRBJ2-2 . . TRBV28
CASSNRDFEVETQYF TGTGCCAGCAGCAACCGGGACTTTGAGGTTGAGACCCAGTACTTC TRBJ2-5 . . TRBV7-9
CATGTGGSVGNQPQHF TGTGCCACCGGGACAGGGGGAAGTGTGGGCAATCAGCCCCAGCATTTT TRBJ1-5 TRBD1 few TRBV6-1
CASSLGTLTGNEQFF TGTGCCAGCAGCCTCGGGACTCTCACTGGGAATGAGCAGTTCTTC TRBJ2-1 . . TRBV12-3/TRBV12-4
CASSAAGLGAGELFF TGTGCCAGCAGTGCCGCAGGGTTGGGGGCCGGGGAGCTGTTTTTT TRBJ2-2 . . TRBV12-3/TRBV12-4
CASTATWGDTQYF TGTGCCAGCACCGCAACCTGGGGGGATACGCAGTATTTT TRBJ2-3 . few TRBV28
CASSRSPLAGEYEQYF TGTGCCAGCAGTCGCTCCCCCCTAGCGGGAGAGTACGAGCAGTACTTC TRBJ2-7 TRBD2 . TRBV12-3/TRBV12-4
CASSFPRAGEVTGELFF TGTGCCAGCAGTTTCCCCCGGGCAGGGGAGGTGACCGGGGAGCTGTTTTTT TRBJ2-2 . . TRBV28
CSAPGLSYNEQFF TGCAGTGCACCGGGACTATCCTACAATGAGCAGTTCTTC TRBJ2-1 TRBD2 many TRBV20-1
CSVGTGGRPNHEQYF TGCAGCGTTGGGACAGGGGGCCGTCCTAACCACGAGCAGTACTTC TRBJ2-7 TRBD1 many TRBV29-1
CSARGDREIEKLFF TGCAGTGCTAGAGGGGACAGGGAAATTGAAAAACTGTTTTTT TRBJ1-4 TRBD1 few TRBV20-1
CASTRLRGGLPF TGTGCCAGCACTCGCCTTCGGGGGGGGCTCCCTTTC TRBJ2-1 TRBD2 . TRBV12-3/TRBV12-4
CASSAGLVPDEQFF TGTGCCAGCAGCGCGGGACTAGTCCCCGATGAGCAGTTCTTC TRBJ2-1 TRBD2 few TRBV9
CASSTTGKETQYF TGTGCCAGCAGCACAACAGGGAAAGAGACCCAGTACTTC TRBJ2-5 . few TRBV7-2
CASSQDPGLARETQYF TGTGCCAGCAGCCAAGATCCGGGACTAGCGAGAGAGACCCAGTACTTC TRBJ2-5 TRBD2 . TRBV4-2
CSAIGSPNEQYF TGCAGTGCTATCGGGAGCCCTAACGAGCAGTACTTC TRBJ2-7 . . TRBV20-1
CASSLAEGGSYNEQFF TGTGCCAGCAGCTTAGCTGAGGGGGGCTCCTACAATGAGCAGTTCTTC TRBJ2-1 . few TRBV5-6
CASSRSPLLAGGRRDTQYF TGTGCCAGCAGTCGTTCCCCGTTGCTAGCGGGGGGGCGGAGAGATACGCAGTATTTT TRBJ2-3 TRBD2 once TRBV6-2/TRBV6-3
CSAERLAGLETQYF TGCAGTGCGGAAAGACTAGCGGGGCTTGAGACCCAGTACTTC TRBJ2-5 TRBD2 . TRBV20-1
CASSSQGGVGTEAFF TGTGCCAGCAGCTCTCAAGGGGGAGTGGGCACTGAAGCTTTCTTT TRBJ1-1 . once TRBV7-9
CASSFQGQPQHF TGTGCCAGCAGTTTCCAGGGTCAGCCCCAGCATTTT TRBJ1-5 . . TRBV12-3/TRBV12-4
CASSPGTGANEQFF TGTGCCAGCAGTCCCGGGACCGGTGCCAATGAGCAGTTCTTC TRBJ2-1 . few TRBV6-4
CSAKRGGELGEQFF TGCAGTGCTAAAAGGGGGGGTGAGCTGGGTGAGCAGTTCTTC TRBJ2-1 . few TRBV20-1